This T cell receptor (beta chain) was sequenced in a study of monozygotic twins with inflammatory bowel disease (dated by TCRdb to the late 2010s). Regarding the research as a whole: In total, 28 monozygotic twin pairs made up the full study: 19 Danish pairs, all IBD-discordant, plus nine German pairs, of which four were IBD-concordant and five were IBD-discordant. The search for disease-associated traits relied mainly on comparing IBD patients with their genetically identical healthy co-twins within discordant pairs. Each individual had, on average, about 151 000 unique TCRalpha sequences and 181 000 unique TCRbeta sequences available for analysis.

The research as a whole found: TCRbeta repertoire diversity, by inverse Simpson index, was decreased in IBD patients compared with their healthy co-twins. Because patients were on differing immunosuppressive treatments, the repertoires may have picked up extra background noise and inter-individual variability. Distinction between different T cell subtypes could not be achieved in the analysis. Repertoire similarity did not differ between concordant and discordant twins, possibly due to limited statistical power. IBD patients shared fewer clonotypes with other individuals than healthy twins did, most markedly in patients showing signs of disease activity. No single strong signal or clonotype linked to IBD turned up in the results, so the idea that one exists was not supported.

On this clonotype: Its antigen is currently not known.

Taken from cysteine to phenylalanine, the CDR3 has 15 residues. No DNA appears here. CDR1 and CDR2, per the germline V gene, are SGHAT and FQNNGV. Library preparation employed 5' RACE. Each TCR library was prepared from about 3.5 ug of total RNA. For each sample, cDNA synthesis with SMARTScribe reverse transcriptase was split into eight separate reactions. During cDNA synthesis, template switching introduced unique molecular identifiers that contained a 6-nucleotide sample barcode. Amplification of TCRalpha and TCRbeta cDNA involved two nested PCRs of roughly 17 and 9 cycles, and each PCR was followed by bead purification. Before amplification, the cDNA was treated with uracil DNA-glycosylase and purified using the QIAquick PCR purification kit. In the second PCR, Illumina TruSeq-compatible adapters and sample-specific barcodes were added. Library quality and concentration were assessed using TapeStation and Qubit, and roughly 5.5 ng of each library was pooled. Sequencing of pooled libraries was carried out on an Illumina HiSeq2500 single-index Rapid Run using 2 x 100 bp reads and custom sequencing primers. In the source study's methods: PCR and sequencing errors were corrected by UMI-based consensus assembly using MiGEC version 1.2.6. MiXCR version 2.1.1 was used for V(D)J alignment, clonotype assembly and CDR3 extraction. Gene usage, clonotype sharing and MAIT/NKT TCR abundance were normalised by analysing the top 1000, 10 000 and 20 000 clonotypes per sample. Diversity was computed as the inverse Simpson index with the vegan R package after downsampling to 27 000 UMIs. Paired Mann-Whitney U tests were applied to discordant twin pairs, with Benjamini-Hochberg correction for multiple testing. TCRdb reprocessed the reads and provides one entry for every CDR3 protein sequence; no DNA is given. TCRdb's processing, not the authors' own work, is the source of the V and J calls. The sample's own table lists approximately 380,000 distinct CDR3 sequences. The ten most abundant clones make up 2% to 3% of the sample.

From each donor, an approximately 2.3 ml peripheral blood sample was collected into PAXgene tubes and kept at -80 degrees C. Without any T cell sorting, total RNA was extracted from whole blood using the PAXgene blood miRNA kit on an automated QIAcube. Deep TCRalpha and TCRbeta repertoire profiling with unique molecular barcoding was performed on peripheral blood of monozygotic twin pairs concordant or discordant for inflammatory bowel disease. Smoking habits were recorded for all twin pairs, with individuals classified as current, former or never smokers. The chain joins TRBV11-2 to TRBJ2-1; TCRdb picks TRBD1, but there is no DNA to check that call. Sequenced material: blood. This receptor was obtained from a human donor with ulcerative colitis or Crohn's disease, or a healthy co-twin of an affected twin (not recorded which). The CDR3 amino acid sequence is: CASSPGTGFYNEQFF.